A selection of T cell receptor beta chains follows, all from one sample in a study of B cell selection in AIRE deficiency. Method: immunoSEQ multiplex PCR; TCRdb's copy keeps in-frame clones and lacks some. The data show around 18,000 clones, about 93% seen once. The source material was CD4+CD25+ Tregs sorted from PBMCs. The receptors shown here come from a human donor in good health. The conserved cysteine and the conserved F or W are not part of the CDR3 here.

j_call v_call cdr3_aa
TRBJ2-7 TRBV9 ASSPGIMSGSRLGEQY
TRBJ1-2 TRBV5-4 ASSLVGGSNYGYT
TRBJ1-2 TRBV19 ASSIVNPFYGYT
TRBJ1-4 TRBV5-1 ASSSGTATNEKLF
TRBJ2-1 TRBV4-3 ASSQSQGGGYNEQF
TRBJ1-5 TRBV9 ASSPGTHNQPQH
TRBJ2-7 TRBV5-1 ASSFEFTQGRKEQY
TRBJ2-1 TRBV27 ASSPRTSGDPEQF
TRBJ2-1 TRBV7-9 ASSFRQGSSYNEQF
TRBJ2-4 TRBV7-2 ASSPGQGNIQY
TRBJ1-5 TRBV28 ASSSRTGSNQPQH
TRBJ2-4 TRBV5-1 ASSGGLADNIQY
TRBJ1-5 TRBV2 ASSEGREWRGGGNQPQH
TRBJ1-1 TRBV27 ASSFWGKGGTEAF
TRBJ2-5 TRBV5-1 ASSLGASQETQY
TRBJ1-5 TRBV6-5 ASSYRGDQPQH
TRBJ2-1 TRBV6-6 ASSYSEASYNEQF
TRBJ2-7 TRBV18 ASSPPYRGNYEQY
TRBJ1-3 TRBV11-3 ASSSPRIGNTIY
TRBJ2-7 TRBV7-6 ASSSAPGQGLLEQY
TRBJ2-2 TRBV28 ASSLSAWGTGELF
TRBJ2-3 TRBV28 ASSFGPAGARDTQY
TRBJ2-3 TRBV15 ATSISYRGSTDTQY
TRBJ1-2 TRBV19 ASSARDRGGYT
TRBJ2-7 TRBV4-1 ASSPKTGGVFSSYEQY
TRBJ1-1 TRBV5-1 ASSPQAGRYTEAF
TRBJ2-3 TRBV5-4 ASSLGRTDTQY
TRBJ2-7 TRBV2 ASSPGLAGVSYEQY
TRBJ2-1 TRBV10-3 AISEGFNEQF
TRBJ1-5 TRBV18 ASSEATGMAQPQH
TRBJ2-5 TRBV30 AWSVPLGYQETQY
TRBJ2-7 TRBV10-3 AIRSGQGIDEQY
TRBJ1-6 TRBV5-1 ASSRDRDNSPLH
TRBJ2-1 TRBV6-6 ASRGRIDNEQF
TRBJ2-2 TRBV4-3 ASSQDLAGGSGGELF
TRBJ2-3 TRBV6-1 ASSEGNTGGMNTDTQY
TRBJ2-7 TRBV19 ASKPHKGEGYEQY
TRBJ1-2 TRBV6-6 ATNYGYT
TRBJ1-1 TRBV20-1 SAVEAF
TRBJ2-2 TRBV28 ASSFQGMNTGELF
TRBJ2-7 TRBV28 ASSSPDRGHGQY
TRBJ2-3 TRBV9 ASSVASGRGGDTQY
TRBJ2-7 TRBV6-1 ASSRRGAHYEQY
TRBJ2-5 TRBV19 ATKQGPAETQY